This TCR beta chain appears in the sequencing data of a study of blood T cell repertoires in COVID-19. Study-wide context: Both acute and convalescent COVID-19 samples were obtained from the United States, Italy and Spain.

The CDR3 is 16 amino acids. Germline CDR1 reads SNHLY; CDR2 reads FYNNEI. V shed 6 bases, J shed 0 bases, and the junction held 4 bases outside the gene matches. The protocol was immunoSEQ multiplex PCR, while the TCRdb copy is restricted to in-frame clones and leaves out a portion. This table holds approximately 380,000 clones, 75% to 90% found once. V is TRBV2 and J is TRBJ2-1; 11 bases agree with TRBD2. This receptor was taken from a woman under 30 with acute or convalescent COVID-19. Sequences were obtained from peripheral blood. The CDR3 spells CASRELAGDSYNEQFF. The CDR3 DNA sequence: TGTGCCAGCAGAGAACTAGCGGGAGACTCCTACAATGAGCAGTTCTTC.